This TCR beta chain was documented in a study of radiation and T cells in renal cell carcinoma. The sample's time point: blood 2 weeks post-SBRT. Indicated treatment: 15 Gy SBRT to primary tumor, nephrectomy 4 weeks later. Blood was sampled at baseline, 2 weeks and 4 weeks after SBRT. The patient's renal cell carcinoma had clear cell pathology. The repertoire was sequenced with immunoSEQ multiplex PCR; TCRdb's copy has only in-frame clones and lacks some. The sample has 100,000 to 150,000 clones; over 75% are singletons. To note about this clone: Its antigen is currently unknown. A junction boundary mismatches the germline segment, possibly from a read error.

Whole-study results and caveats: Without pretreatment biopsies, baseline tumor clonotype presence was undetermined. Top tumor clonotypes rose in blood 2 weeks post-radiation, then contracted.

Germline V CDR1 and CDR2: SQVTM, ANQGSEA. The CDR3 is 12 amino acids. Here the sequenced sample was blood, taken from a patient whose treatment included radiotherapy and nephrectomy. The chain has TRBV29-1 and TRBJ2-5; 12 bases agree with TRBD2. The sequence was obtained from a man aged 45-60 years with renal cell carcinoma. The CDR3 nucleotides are TGCAGCGTTGGACTAGCGGGGGAGACCCAGCACTTC. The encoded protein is CSVGLAGETQHF.